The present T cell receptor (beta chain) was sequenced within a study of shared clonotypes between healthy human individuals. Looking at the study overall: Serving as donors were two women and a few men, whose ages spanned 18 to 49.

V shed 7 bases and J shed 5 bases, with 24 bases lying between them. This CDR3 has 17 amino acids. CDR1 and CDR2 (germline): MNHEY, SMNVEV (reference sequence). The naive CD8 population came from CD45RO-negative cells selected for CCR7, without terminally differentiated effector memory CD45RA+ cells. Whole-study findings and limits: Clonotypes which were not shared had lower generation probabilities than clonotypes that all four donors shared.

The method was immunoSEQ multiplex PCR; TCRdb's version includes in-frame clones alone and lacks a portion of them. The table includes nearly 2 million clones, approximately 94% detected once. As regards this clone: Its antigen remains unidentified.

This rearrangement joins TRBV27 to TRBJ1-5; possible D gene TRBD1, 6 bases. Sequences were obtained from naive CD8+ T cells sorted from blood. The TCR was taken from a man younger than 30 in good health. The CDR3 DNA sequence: TGTGCCAGCACCCCGCGGGGACAACTAGAAACTTATCAGCCCCAGCATTTT. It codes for CASTPRGQLETYQPQHF.